The clone carrying this TCR beta chain was recorded a few times. The data are from a study of blood T cell repertoires in COVID-19. In the study overall: The analysed material was cDNA or gDNA that came from T cells, B-cell-depleted T cells, or PBMCs.

Per the authors' pipeline: It was from reference gene primer amplification that nucleated cell counts were estimated. Sequencing used immunoSEQ multiplex PCR; TCRdb keeps in-frame clones, though not all of them. The V and J calls and clone size were taken over from that table, and D and trimming were inferred from the DNA. The sample records about 190,000 clones, 65% to 80% being singletons. CDR1 SQVTM and CDR2 ANQGSEA come from the germline V gene. V gave up 6 bases and J gave up 1 base; unmatched junction bases: 7. The CDR3 is 14 amino acids. This sequence was found in a man aged 50 or older who had recovered from COVID-19. The rearrangement links TRBV29-1 to TRBJ2-7, with TRBD1 matching 9 bases. The material sequenced was peripheral blood. DNA for the CDR3: TGCAGCGTAGACGGGACAGGGATTTCCTACGAGCAGTACTTC. The encoded protein is CSVDGTGISYEQYF.